Listed here are 27 T cell receptor beta chains from one sample, sequenced in a study of T cells after yellow fever vaccination. Each CDR3 protein is one row after TCRdb ran MiXCR on the 5' RACE reads. The sample has nearly 350,000 distinct CDR3 sequences, 8.1% seen once. Specimen: PBMCs, collected 35 to 50 days after the first yellow fever vaccination. These receptors came from a young man who received the YFV17D yellow fever vaccine.

This clonotype has more than one count but fewer than ten. The chain uses TRBV7-3 and TRBJ2-3; possibly TRBD1 for D (5 bases). Trimming shortened V by 1 base and J by 10 bases, and 15 bases separated the two germline ends. Germline-derived CDR1 and CDR2 are SGHTA and FQGTGA. The CDR3 consists of 14 residues. CDR3: CASSLSKGYFAQYF. The DNA of the CDR3 is TGTGCCAGCAGCTTAAGTAAGGGGTATTTCGCGCAGTATTTT. The complete variable domain, with remaining parts taken from reference TRBV7-3 and TRBJ2-3, reads GAGVSQTPSNKVTEKGKYVELRCDPISGHTALYWYRQSLGQGPEFLIYFQGTGAADDSGLPNDRFFAVRPEGSVSTLKIQRTERGDSAVYLCASSLSKGYFAQYFGPGTRLTVL.

J is TRBJ2-1 and V is TRBV30; the match to TRBD2 covers 13 bases. Trimming removed 0 bases from V and 6 bases from J; junction bases left unmatched: 5. This CDR3 comprises 16 residues. Germline V gives CDR1 GTSNPN, CDR2 SVGIG (reference sequence). CDR3 loop: CAWSVLAGGPGNEQFF. The CDR3 region has the DNA TGTGCCTGGAGTGTACTAGCGGGGGGGCCGGGCAATGAGCAGTTCTTC.

The chain joins TRBV25-1 to TRBJ2-5; 10 positions agree with TRBD2. Germline CDR1 reads MGHDK; CDR2 reads SYGVNS. With V trimmed by 4 bases and J by 5 bases, 19 bases remained unmatched. The CDR3 sequence is 19 residues long. The CDR3: CASSGDRLAGRYPRETQYF. As DNA, the CDR3 is TGTGCCAGCAGTGGTGATCGACTAGCGGGTCGGTACCCGAGGGAGACCCAGTACTTC.

This clonotype was picked up a small number of times. The chain combines TRBV20-1 with TRBJ2-3, with D perhaps being TRBD1 or TRBD2 (5 bases each). The V gene's germline CDR1 is DFQATT and CDR2 SNEGSKA (reference sequence). The CDR3 runs 16 residues. V shed 5 bases and J shed 4 bases, with 22 bases lying between them. The CDR3 coding sequence is TGCAGTGCTCCCGGGACCCTAATTTGGGGATCAGATACGCAGTATTTT. Protein sequence: CSAPGTLIWGSDTQYF.

This chain links TRBV6-2 or TRBV6-3 with TRBJ2-7; 7 positions match TRBD1. CDR3 length: 16 amino acids. V was clipped by 4 bases and J by 2 bases; unmatched bases: 11. Germline CDR1 reads MNHEY; CDR2 reads SVGEGT. The CDR3 loop reads CASSLDPGTATYEQYV. The CDR3 DNA reads as TGTGCCAGCAGTTTAGACCCCGGGACAGCTACCTACGAGCAGTACGTC.

In this sample, this clonotype turned up many times. The rearrangement uses TRBV7-2 and TRBJ2-5; weak D call: TRBD1 (5 bases). V was shortened by 5 bases and J by 1 base, with 20 bases between the two germline ends. This CDR3 spans 17 amino acids. Germline CDR1 and CDR2: SGHTA and FQGNSA. CDR3 in DNA: TGTGCCAGCAGCCGGTTCTCCCCAGGGATAAGCCAAGAGACCCAGTACTTC. Protein: CASSRFSPGISQETQYF.

In this sample, this clonotype turned up many times. The chain employs TRBV6-5 and TRBJ2-1, with D possibly TRBD2 on 5 matching bases. CDR3 length: 16 residues. Germline-derived CDR1 and CDR2 are MNHEY and SVGAGI. The V gene lost 0 bases and the J gene lost 0 bases, with 9 bases spanning the gap. The CDR3 DNA follows: TGTGCCAGCAGTTACTCTGGCGGAGGCTCCTACAATGAGCAGTTCTTC. It specifies CASSYSGGGSYNEQFF.

There are many counts of this clonotype. The chain couples TRBV12-3 or TRBV12-4 to TRBJ1-6; 8 bases fit TRBD1. With V trimmed by 3 bases and J by 7 bases, 2 bases remained unmatched. This CDR3 spans 14 amino acids. This CDR3 is CASSFRTGNSPLHF. CDR3 nucleotides: TGTGCCAGCAGTTTCAGGACAGGGAATTCACCCCTCCACTTT.

J is TRBJ2-3 and V is TRBV3-1; 11 bases map to TRBD2. Germline CDR1 and CDR2: LGHDT and YNNKEL (reference sequence). This CDR3 contains 17 residues. The V gene end was trimmed by 11 bases and the J gene end by 5 bases; junction bases not matched to a gene: 18. The DNA for the CDR3 is TGTGCCTGCTGCAAAGAGTCCGCTAGCGGGGGGTTAGATACGCAGTATTTT. Encoded protein: CACCKESASGGLDTQYF.

This clonotype showed up just a few times. The gene calls are TRBV6-2 or TRBV6-3 and TRBJ2-4; maybe TRBD1 (6 bases). V dropped 6 bases and J dropped 1 base, with 19 bases sitting between them. The length of the CDR3 is 17 residues. Germline lookup yields CDR1 MNHEY and CDR2 SVGEGT. The CDR3 DNA follows: TGTGCCAGCAGCCCCGACCAGGGGTGGTCGGCCAAAAACATTCAGTACTTC. This encodes CASSPDQGWSAKNIQYF.

This clonotype was seen many times. The CDR3 nucleotides read TGCGCCAGCAGCCAAGGGGGGACAGGGGACCACAATGAGCAGTTCTTC. This sequence encodes CASSQGGTGDHNEQFF. This rearrangement joins TRBV4-1 to TRBJ2-1; 10 bases are a match to TRBD1. After removal of 1 base from V and 5 bases from J, the junction contained 5 bases not matched to a gene. Germline V gene lookup returns CDR1 MGHRA and CDR2 YSYEKL. The CDR3 has 16 amino acids.

This chain links TRBV18 with TRBJ1-3; D is uncertain. Germline assignment: CDR1 KGHSH and CDR2 LQKENI. The CDR3 contains 17 residues. Trimming took 2 bases from V and 0 from J, leaving 14 bases between them. The CDR3 nucleotides are TGTGCCAGCTCACCAGCGGCGGGATGGAACTCTGGAAACACCATATATTTT. It yields the protein CASSPAAGWNSGNTIYF.

CDR3 region: CASSFPGQNYEQYF. The CDR3 bases are TGTGCCAGCAGCTTCCCGGGACAGAACTACGAGCAGTACTTC. V is TRBV7-2 and J is TRBJ2-7; 7 bases match TRBD1. The germline gives CDR1 SGHTA, CDR2 FQGNSA. The CDR3 is 14 amino acids. V gave up 3 bases and J gave up 3 bases; unmatched junction bases: 5.

This clonotype was observed a handful of times. This chain links TRBV14 with TRBJ1-2; D remains unclear. This CDR3 is 13 amino acids long. V gave up 3 bases and J gave up 7 bases, with 12 bases separating them. Per the germline V gene, CDR1 is SGHDN and CDR2 is FVKESK. CDR3 coding DNA: TGTGCCAGCAGCCAGAGTGAGGGAAGTGGCTACACCTTC. Translated: CASSQSEGSGYTF.

The V gene is TRBV12-3 or TRBV12-4, the J gene TRBJ1-3; unclear D gene. CDR3 size: 12 residues. Deletions cut 6 bases from V and 4 bases from J, with 7 bases between. CDR3 amino acids: CASSALGNTIYF. The CDR3 region has the DNA TGTGCCAGCAGCGCGTTGGGAAACACCATATATTTT.

The V and J genes are TRBV15 and TRBJ2-1; D may match TRBD1 or TRBD2 (5 bases each). CDR1 is LNHNV and CDR2 is YYDKDF in the germline V gene (reference sequence). The CDR3 is made up of 14 amino acids. Trimming removed 2 bases at V and 10 bases at J, with 15 bases between. CDR3 region: CATSRPGPAEEQFF. Here the CDR3 DNA reads TGTGCCACCAGCAGACCGGGACCTGCTGAGGAGCAGTTCTTC.

The CDR3 coding sequence is TGTGCCATCAGGCGGGGAAACACAGATACGCAGTATTTT. The encoded protein is CAIRRGNTDTQYF. The chain combines TRBV28 with TRBJ2-3; possibly TRBD2 for D (6 bases). The CDR3 covers 13 residues. From germline, CDR1 is MDHEN and CDR2 SYDVKM. Trimming took off 10 bases at V and 2 bases at J, with 13 bases between the two ends. Supplemented by reference TRBV28 and TRBJ2-3, the full variable domain reads DVKVTQSSRYLVKRTGEKVFLECVQDMDHENMFWYRQDPGLGLRLIYFSYDVKMKEKGDIPEGYSVSREKKERFSLILESASTNQTSMYLCAIRRGNTDTQYFGPGTRLTVL.

In its sample, this clonotype was seen a few times. The chain links TRBV12-3 or TRBV12-4 to TRBJ2-2, with a weak D call TRBD2 (5 bases). Trimming left V 6 bases short and J 3 bases short, with 17 bases between. This CDR3 is built from 16 residues. The CDR3 loop is CASSGPSGIDTGELFF. Here the CDR3 DNA reads TGTGCCAGCAGCGGCCCATCGGGGATAGACACCGGGGAGCTGTTTTTT.

This clonotype was seen only a few times. The chain has TRBV7-9 and TRBJ1-6; TRBD1 is a possible D gene (5 bases). Germline values: CDR1 SEHNR, CDR2 FQNEAQ (reference sequence). The CDR3 covers 13 residues. Trimming stripped 5 bases from V and 7 bases from J, with 9 bases between. The CDR3 DNA reads TGTGCCAGCAGCCTCCGGACAAATTCACCCCTCCACTTT. As protein: CASSLRTNSPLHF.

This clonotype appeared a few times. V and J are TRBV6-2 or TRBV6-3 and TRBJ2-3; 12 bases map to TRBD2. Germline trimming cut 11 bases from V and 5 bases from J; bases unmatched to any gene: 11. The CDR3 loop spans 15 amino acids. In germline, CDR1 is MNHEY, CDR2 SVGEGT. The chain's CDR3 is CAAASGTSGLDTQYF. Written as DNA, the CDR3 is TGTGCCGCGGCTTCCGGGACTAGCGGGTTAGATACGCAGTATTTT.

This clonotype has only a few counts. The rearrangement joins TRBV4-1 to TRBJ2-7; the D gene could be TRBD1 or TRBD2 (6 bases each). CDR3 length equals 15 residues. Per the germline V gene, CDR1 is MGHRA and CDR2 is YSYEKL. Trimming took off 3 bases at V and 3 bases at J, with 15 bases between the two ends. CDR3 amino acids: CASSQGGLTVYEQYF. CDR3 coding DNA: TGCGCCAGCAGCCAGGGGGGCCTGACCGTCTACGAGCAGTACTTC.

This sequence joins TRBV7-2 and TRBJ1-6; D is undetermined. Germline V gives CDR1 SGHTA, CDR2 FQGNSA. V lost 0 bases and J lost 6, with 12 bases in between. The CDR3 runs to 16 residues. CDR3 DNA: TGTGCCAGCAGCTTAGCTGGAGGAGGTTCTAATTCACCCCTCCACTTT. Its protein product is CASSLAGGGSNSPLHF.

This clonotype was detected only a few times. The rearrangement uses TRBV27 and TRBJ2-5; D is unresolved. Germline V CDR1 and CDR2: MNHEY, SMNVEV (reference sequence). V was pared by 6 bases and J by 5 bases, with 10 bases between. CDR3 size: 12 residues. CDR3 in DNA: TGTGCCAGCAGCAAGCTGGGGGAGACCCAGTACTTC. It codes for CASSKLGETQYF.

This chain uses TRBV29-1 with TRBJ2-7, with 8 bases that match TRBD2. The CDR3 totals 14 residues. The germline V gene encodes CDR1 SQVTM and CDR2 ANQGSEA. V lost 8 bases to trimming and J lost 0 bases; unmatched junction nucleotides: 9. CDR3 protein: CSPGGVRNSYEQYF. The DNA for the CDR3 is TGCAGCCCCGGGGGGGTCCGGAACTCCTACGAGCAGTACTTC.

The genes are TRBV20-1 and TRBJ2-2; D unresolved. Deletions cut 6 bases from V and 4 bases from J, with 33 bases between. Germline V gives CDR1 DFQATT, CDR2 SNEGSKA (reference sequence). This CDR3 contains 20 residues. The CDR3 DNA follows: TGCAGTGCGGTAGTCCGGGCAACCACCCCAACCCAACACGCCACCGGGGAGCTGTTTTTT. Protein product: CSAVVRATTPTQHATGELFF.

The V and J genes are TRBV5-4 and TRBJ2-1; D might be TRBD2 (6 bases). V shed 4 bases and J shed 2 bases, with 10 bases lying between them. CDR1 is SGHNT and CDR2 is YYREEE in the germline V gene (reference sequence). The length of the CDR3 is 14 residues. CDR3 sequence: CASSRDSTYNEQFF. The CDR3 DNA is TGTGCCAGCAGCCGGGACTCCACCTACAATGAGCAGTTCTTC.

This clonotype was found a few times. Here the CDR3 DNA reads TGTGCTAGTGGTGGCCCGTTAGGGGCGGAGACCCAGTACTTC. Translated: CASGGPLGAETQYF. This chain connects TRBV12-5 to TRBJ2-5; tentative D call: TRBD1 (5 bases). The CDR3 covers 14 residues. Germline lookup yields CDR1 LGHNT and CDR2 FRNRAP. The ends were cut back, 5 bases at V and 5 bases at J, with 15 bases in the middle.